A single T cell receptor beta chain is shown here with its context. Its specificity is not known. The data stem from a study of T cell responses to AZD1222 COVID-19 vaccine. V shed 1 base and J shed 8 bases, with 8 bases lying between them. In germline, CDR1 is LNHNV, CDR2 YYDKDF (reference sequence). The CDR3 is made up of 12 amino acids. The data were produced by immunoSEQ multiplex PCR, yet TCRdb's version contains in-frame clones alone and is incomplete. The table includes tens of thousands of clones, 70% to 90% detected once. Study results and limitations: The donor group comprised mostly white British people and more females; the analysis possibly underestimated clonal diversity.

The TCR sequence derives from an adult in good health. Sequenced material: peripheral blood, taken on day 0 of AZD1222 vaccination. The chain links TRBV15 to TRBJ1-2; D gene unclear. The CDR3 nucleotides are TGTGCCACCAGCAGAGGGGCTTTGGGCTACACCTTC. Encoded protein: CATSRGALGYTF.